The rows below give T cell receptor beta chains drawn from one sample of a study of OX40 agonist ivuxolimab in advanced cancers. The method was immunoSEQ multiplex PCR; TCRdb's version includes in-frame clones alone and lacks a portion of them. The sample has approximately 25,000 clones; 75% to 90% are singletons. The input for sequencing was CD4+ or CD8+ T cells sorted from blood, taken in a trial of the OX40 agonist ivuxolimab. The receptors were gathered from an adult with an advanced solid tumor such as melanoma, head and neck, liver or kidney cancer. Each CDR3 is given with its conserved first and last residue. A D gene is named only where the DNA matches it firmly. Rows give clone size only sometimes, using once, few, many, or a class for an expanded clone.

clone_size: NA; d_call: TRBD1; v_call: TRBV11-3; j_call: TRBJ2-2; cdr3_aa: CASSSSPGQGGGELFF; cdr3_nt: TGTGCCAGCAGCTCTTCCCCGGGACAGGGCGGAGGGGAGCTGTTTTTT
clone_size: NA; d_call: TRBD1; v_call: TRBV6-6; j_call: TRBJ1-2; cdr3_aa: CASRETGPHYGYTF; cdr3_nt: TGTGCCAGCAGGGAGACAGGGCCGCACTATGGCTACACCTTC
clone_size: NA; d_call: NA; v_call: TRBV29-1; j_call: TRBJ2-7; cdr3_aa: CSVDGLGRPSYEQYF; cdr3_nt: TGCAGCGTTGATGGGCTTGGACGACCGTCCTACGAGCAGTACTTC
clone_size: NA; d_call: NA; v_call: TRBV7-3; j_call: TRBJ1-1; cdr3_aa: CASSPVGAGDTEAFF; cdr3_nt: TGTGCCAGCAGCCCCGTGGGGGCCGGGGACACTGAAGCTTTCTTT
clone_size: once; d_call: TRBD2; v_call: TRBV9; j_call: TRBJ2-3; cdr3_aa: CASSGAGGSTDTQYF; cdr3_nt: TGTGCCAGCAGCGGAGCGGGGGGGAGCACAGATACGCAGTATTTT
clone_size: NA; d_call: TRBD1; v_call: TRBV11-1; j_call: TRBJ2-2; cdr3_aa: CASRTGTGYSGELFF; cdr3_nt: TGTGCCAGCAGAACGGGGACAGGGTACTCCGGGGAGCTGTTTTTT
clone_size: NA; d_call: TRBD1; v_call: TRBV7-9; j_call: TRBJ2-6; cdr3_aa: CAIYRDSLSGANVLTF; cdr3_nt: TGTGCCATCTATCGGGACAGCCTCTCTGGGGCCAACGTCCTGACTTTC
clone_size: NA; d_call: TRBD2; v_call: TRBV11-2; j_call: TRBJ2-3; cdr3_aa: CASSLGTRFTDTQYF; cdr3_nt: TGTGCCAGCAGCTTAGGGACTAGATTCACAGATACGCAGTATTTT
clone_size: NA; d_call: TRBD2; v_call: TRBV19; j_call: TRBJ2-7; cdr3_aa: CASAGLAGAYEQYF; cdr3_nt: TGTGCCAGTGCCGGACTAGCGGGGGCCTACGAGCAGTACTTC
clone_size: once; d_call: TRBD2; v_call: TRBV29-1; j_call: TRBJ2-1; cdr3_aa: CSVGLGMGNSYNEQFF; cdr3_nt: TGCAGCGTCGGACTAGGGATGGGTAACTCCTACAATGAGCAGTTCTTC
clone_size: NA; d_call: NA; v_call: TRBV7-9; j_call: TRBJ1-2; cdr3_aa: CASSLETTGIYGYTF; cdr3_nt: TGTGCCAGCAGCTTAGAAACGACAGGCATCTATGGCTACACCTTC
clone_size: NA; d_call: TRBD1; v_call: TRBV18; j_call: TRBJ2-1; cdr3_aa: CASSPWDSPYNEQFF; cdr3_nt: TGTGCCAGCTCACCATGGGACAGCCCCTACAATGAGCAGTTCTTC
clone_size: once; d_call: NA; v_call: TRBV18; j_call: TRBJ1-4; cdr3_aa: CASSYAQGAAEKLFF; cdr3_nt: TGTGCCAGCTCATATGCGCAGGGAGCAGCCGAAAAACTGTTTTTT
clone_size: NA; d_call: TRBD1; v_call: TRBV7-6; j_call: TRBJ1-1; cdr3_aa: CASSLALWTGGTEAFF; cdr3_nt: TGTGCCAGCAGCTTAGCGTTGTGGACAGGGGGCACTGAAGCTTTCTTT
clone_size: NA; d_call: TRBD2; v_call: TRBV28; j_call: TRBJ2-7; cdr3_aa: CASSWGEGYYEQYF; cdr3_nt: TGTGCCAGCAGTTGGGGGGAGGGGTACTACGAGCAGTACTTC
clone_size: NA; d_call: TRBD1; v_call: TRBV29-1; j_call: TRBJ2-5; cdr3_aa: CSVAGQIGMETQYF; cdr3_nt: TGCAGCGTTGCGGGACAGATTGGTATGGAGACCCAGTACTTC
clone_size: NA; d_call: TRBD2; v_call: TRBV7-6; j_call: TRBJ2-2; cdr3_aa: CASSLTSGRAVDGELFF; cdr3_nt: TGTGCCAGCAGCTTAACTAGCGGGAGGGCCGTCGACGGGGAGCTGTTTTTT
clone_size: NA; d_call: TRBD1; v_call: TRBV29-1; j_call: TRBJ2-7; cdr3_aa: CSVGQGKRYEQYF; cdr3_nt: TGCAGCGTGGGACAGGGAAAGAGGTACGAGCAGTACTTC
clone_size: NA; d_call: NA; v_call: TRBV7-9; j_call: TRBJ2-5; cdr3_aa: CASSLAQTSQETQYF; cdr3_nt: TGTGCCAGCAGCTTAGCGCAGACAAGCCAAGAGACCCAGTACTTC
clone_size: NA; d_call: TRBD1; v_call: TRBV9; j_call: TRBJ2-1; cdr3_aa: CASSVGGQGAVEQFF; cdr3_nt: TGTGCCAGCAGCGTAGGGGGCCAGGGGGCGGTTGAGCAGTTCTTC
clone_size: once; d_call: TRBD2; v_call: TRBV27; j_call: TRBJ2-7; cdr3_aa: CASSFRGGQYF; cdr3_nt: TGTGCCAGCAGTTTCCGGGGGGGGCAGTACTTC
clone_size: NA; d_call: NA; v_call: TRBV16; j_call: TRBJ1-2; cdr3_aa: CASSQREMYGYTF; cdr3_nt: TGTGCCAGCAGCCAACGGGAAATGTATGGCTACACCTTC
clone_size: once; d_call: NA; v_call: TRBV6-5; j_call: TRBJ2-7; cdr3_aa: CASGDYEQYF; cdr3_nt: TGTGCCAGCGGGGACTACGAGCAGTACTTC
clone_size: NA; d_call: TRBD1; v_call: TRBV11-2; j_call: TRBJ1-2; cdr3_aa: CASSLEYEGQANYGYTF; cdr3_nt: TGTGCCAGCAGCTTAGAATATGAGGGACAGGCGAACTATGGCTACACCTTC
clone_size: NA; d_call: NA; v_call: TRBV11-2; j_call: TRBJ2-3; cdr3_aa: CASSLSDSLDTQYF; cdr3_nt: TGTGCCAGCAGCTTGAGCGATAGCTTGGATACGCAGTATTTT
clone_size: NA; d_call: NA; v_call: TRBV10-3; j_call: TRBJ2-3; cdr3_aa: CAISEIEGIFTDTQYF; cdr3_nt: TGTGCCATCAGTGAGATCGAGGGAATTTTCACAGATACGCAGTATTTT
clone_size: NA; d_call: TRBD1; v_call: TRBV7-9; j_call: TRBJ2-7; cdr3_aa: CASSSRPGQVNEQYF; cdr3_nt: TGTGCCAGCAGCTCTAGACCGGGACAGGTTAACGAGCAGTACTTC
clone_size: NA; d_call: NA; v_call: TRBV13; j_call: TRBJ1-1; cdr3_aa: CASSLGPVDGGTEAFF; cdr3_nt: TGTGCCAGCAGCTTAGGCCCCGTGGACGGAGGGACTGAAGCTTTCTTT
clone_size: NA; d_call: NA; v_call: TRBV7-3; j_call: TRBJ1-6; cdr3_aa: CASRLSGGNSPLHF; cdr3_nt: TGTGCCAGCCGACTTTCGGGGGGGAATTCACCCCTCCACTTT
clone_size: NA; d_call: TRBD2; v_call: TRBV12-5; j_call: TRBJ2-1; cdr3_aa: CASGLAGGINEQFF; cdr3_nt: TGTGCTAGTGGTCTAGCGGGGGGTATCAATGAGCAGTTCTTC
clone_size: NA; d_call: NA; v_call: TRBV2; j_call: TRBJ1-1; cdr3_aa: CASRRGKGAFF; cdr3_nt: TGTGCCAGCAGACGCGGCAAGGGAGCTTTCTTT
clone_size: NA; d_call: NA; v_call: TRBV21-1; j_call: TRBJ2-5; cdr3_aa: CASSKPPGRGETQYF; cdr3_nt: TGTGCCAGCAGCAAACCTCCAGGGAGAGGGGAGACCCAGTACTTC
clone_size: NA; d_call: NA; v_call: TRBV15; j_call: TRBJ1-1; cdr3_aa: CATSRDGGTEAFF; cdr3_nt: TGTGCCACCAGCAGAGATGGGGGCACTGAAGCTTTCTTT
clone_size: NA; d_call: NA; v_call: TRBV27; j_call: TRBJ2-5; cdr3_aa: CASSLKWGEAQETQYF; cdr3_nt: TGTGCCAGCAGTTTAAAGTGGGGTGAGGCTCAAGAGACCCAGTACTTC
clone_size: NA; d_call: TRBD1; v_call: TRBV11-2; j_call: TRBJ1-1; cdr3_aa: CASSLVPRVDRGRTEAFF; cdr3_nt: TGTGCCAGCAGCTTAGTTCCTAGAGTTGACAGGGGGCGGACTGAAGCTTTCTTT
clone_size: NA; d_call: NA; v_call: TRBV7-6; j_call: TRBJ1-1; cdr3_aa: CASSSESGNEAFF; cdr3_nt: TGTGCCAGCAGTAGCGAGTCGGGGAATGAAGCTTTCTTT
clone_size: NA; d_call: NA; v_call: TRBV18; j_call: TRBJ2-6; cdr3_aa: CASSPSRDLQSRANVLTF; cdr3_nt: TGTGCCAGCTCACCGAGTAGGGACTTACAAAGTCGGGCCAACGTCCTGACTTTC
clone_size: once; d_call: NA; v_call: TRBV27; j_call: TRBJ2-1; cdr3_aa: CASSVKDLDEQFF; cdr3_nt: TGTGCCAGCAGTGTAAAAGATTTGGATGAGCAGTTCTTC
clone_size: NA; d_call: NA; v_call: TRBV6-5; j_call: TRBJ1-5; cdr3_aa: CASSTGQRNQPQHF; cdr3_nt: TGTGCCAGCAGTACCGGACAGCGCAATCAGCCCCAGCATTTT
clone_size: medium-sized; d_call: NA; v_call: TRBV2; j_call: TRBJ2-7; cdr3_aa: CAGEPGWTDNYEQYF; cdr3_nt: TGTGCCGGGGAGCCCGGATGGACCGATAACTACGAGCAGTACTTC
clone_size: NA; d_call: NA; v_call: TRBV9; j_call: TRBJ2-1; cdr3_aa: CASSVAIDSGDYNEQFF; cdr3_nt: TGTGCCAGCAGCGTAGCTATAGACAGTGGGGACTACAATGAGCAGTTCTTC
clone_size: NA; d_call: NA; v_call: TRBV21-1; j_call: TRBJ2-7; cdr3_aa: CASSRLGWFSYEQYF; cdr3_nt: TGTGCCAGCAGCAGATTGGGGTGGTTCAGCTACGAGCAGTACTTC
clone_size: once; d_call: TRBD1; v_call: TRBV5-1; j_call: TRBJ2-5; cdr3_aa: CASSQDPGTEETQYF; cdr3_nt: TGCGCCAGCAGCCAAGATCCCGGGACAGAAGAGACCCAGTACTTC
clone_size: NA; d_call: NA; v_call: TRBV11-3; j_call: TRBJ2-5; cdr3_aa: CASSQMDVRAQYF; cdr3_nt: TGTGCCAGCAGTCAGATGGACGTGAGAGCCCAGTACTTC
clone_size: NA; d_call: NA; v_call: TRBV19; j_call: TRBJ1-5; cdr3_aa: CASSGGSNQPQHF; cdr3_nt: TGTGCCAGTAGTGGGGGTTCCAATCAGCCCCAGCATTTT
clone_size: NA; d_call: NA; v_call: TRBV7-8; j_call: TRBJ2-3; cdr3_aa: CASSLGEGTQYF; cdr3_nt: TGTGCCAGCAGCTTAGGCGAGGGTACGCAGTATTTT
clone_size: NA; d_call: NA; v_call: TRBV29-1; j_call: TRBJ2-3; cdr3_aa: CSTSLHTDTQYF; cdr3_nt: TGCAGCACCTCTCTGCATACAGATACGCAGTATTTT
clone_size: NA; d_call: NA; v_call: TRBV28; j_call: TRBJ1-5; cdr3_aa: CASRVPVGGGRNQPQHF; cdr3_nt: TGTGCCAGCAGGGTCCCGGTAGGGGGTGGGCGTAATCAGCCCCAGCATTTT
clone_size: medium-sized; d_call: NA; v_call: TRBV7-9; j_call: TRBJ1-5; cdr3_aa: CASSSWGDQPQHF; cdr3_nt: TGTGCCAGCAGCTCCTGGGGGGACCAGCCCCAGCATTTT
clone_size: NA; d_call: NA; v_call: TRBV4-1; j_call: TRBJ2-7; cdr3_aa: CASSHQGFIVWEQYF; cdr3_nt: TGCGCCAGCAGCCATCAGGGGTTTATAGTGTGGGAGCAGTACTTC